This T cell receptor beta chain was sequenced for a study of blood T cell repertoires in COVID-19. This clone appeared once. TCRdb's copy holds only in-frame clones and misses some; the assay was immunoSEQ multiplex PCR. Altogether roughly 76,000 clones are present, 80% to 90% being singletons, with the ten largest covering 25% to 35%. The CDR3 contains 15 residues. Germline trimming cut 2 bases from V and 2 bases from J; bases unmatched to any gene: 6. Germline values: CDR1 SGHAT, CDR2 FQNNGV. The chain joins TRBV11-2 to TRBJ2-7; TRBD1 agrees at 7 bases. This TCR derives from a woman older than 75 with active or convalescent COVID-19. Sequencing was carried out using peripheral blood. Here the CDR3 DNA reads TGTGCCAGCAGCTTATCGTTTGGGACAGCCTACGAGCAGTACTTC. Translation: CASSLSFGTAYEQYF.